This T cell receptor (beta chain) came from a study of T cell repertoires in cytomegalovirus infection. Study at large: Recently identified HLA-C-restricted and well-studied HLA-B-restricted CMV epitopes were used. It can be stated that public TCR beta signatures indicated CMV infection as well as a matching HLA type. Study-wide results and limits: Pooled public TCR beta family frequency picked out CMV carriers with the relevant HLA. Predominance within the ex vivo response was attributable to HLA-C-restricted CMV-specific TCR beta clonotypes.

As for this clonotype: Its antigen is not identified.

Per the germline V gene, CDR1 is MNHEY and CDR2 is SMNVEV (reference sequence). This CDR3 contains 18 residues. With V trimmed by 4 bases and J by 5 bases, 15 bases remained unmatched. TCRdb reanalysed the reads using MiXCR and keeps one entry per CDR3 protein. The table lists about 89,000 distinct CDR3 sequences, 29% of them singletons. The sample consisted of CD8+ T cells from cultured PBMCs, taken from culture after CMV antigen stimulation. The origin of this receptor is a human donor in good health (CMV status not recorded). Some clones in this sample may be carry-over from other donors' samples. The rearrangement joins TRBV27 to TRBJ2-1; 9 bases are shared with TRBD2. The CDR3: CASSWAGGLSLGHNEQFF. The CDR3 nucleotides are TGTGCCAGCAGTTGGGCGGGGGGGCTGTCACTGGGGCACAATGAGCAGTTCTTC.